This TCR beta chain was documented in a study of CD8+ T cells in alopecia areata. Treatment noted: oral pan-JAK inhibitor, 5-10 mg twice daily. Isolated RNA was reverse transcribed into cDNA used as the sequencing template. Clones were read by immunoSEQ multiplex PCR, and TCRdb kept only the in-frame ones, dropping some. Among about 190,000 clones, around 56% were seen once, and the ten largest hold roughly 0.71%. V was pared by 4 bases and J by 7 bases, with 14 bases between. This CDR3 comprises 13 residues. Germline V gene data show CDR1 as SGDLS and CDR2 as YYNGEE. The TCR sequence derives from a human donor with alopecia areata. The gene calls are TRBV9 and TRBJ1-2, with D perhaps TRBD1 (5 bases). The source material was CD4+ T cells sorted from blood, sampled at week 4, from a patient treated with tofacitinib. The CDR3 coding sequence is TGTGCCAGCAGCCCCCGGGACGCGGGTGGCTACACCTTC. This codes for CASSPRDAGGYTF. Supplemented by reference TRBV9 and TRBJ1-2, the full variable domain reads DSGVTQTPKHLITATGQRVTLRCSPRSGDLSVYWYQQSLDQGLQFLIQYYNGEERAKGNILERFSAQQFPDLHSELNLSSLELGDSALYFCASSPRDAGGYTFGSGTRLTVV.